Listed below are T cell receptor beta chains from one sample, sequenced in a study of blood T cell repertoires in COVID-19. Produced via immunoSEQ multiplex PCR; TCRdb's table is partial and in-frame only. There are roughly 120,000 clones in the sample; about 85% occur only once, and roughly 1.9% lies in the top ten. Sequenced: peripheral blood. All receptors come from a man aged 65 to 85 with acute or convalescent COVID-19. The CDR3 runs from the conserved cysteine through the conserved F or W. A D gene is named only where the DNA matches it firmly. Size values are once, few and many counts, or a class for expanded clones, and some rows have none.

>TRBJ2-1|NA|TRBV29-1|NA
CSVEDLRGASYNEQFF
TGCAGCGTTGAAGATCTTCGGGGGGCGTCTTACAATGAGCAGTTCTTC
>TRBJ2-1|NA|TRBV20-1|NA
CSAPSYNEQFF
TGCAGTGCTCCGAGCTACAATGAGCAGTTCTTC
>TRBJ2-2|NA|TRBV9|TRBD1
CASSVRGDRDTGELFF
TGTGCCAGCAGCGTTAGAGGAGACAGGGACACCGGGGAGCTGTTTTTT
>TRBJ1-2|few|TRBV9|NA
CASSVGTVPNYGYTF
TGTGCCAGCAGCGTAGGAACGGTACCTAACTATGGCTACACCTTC
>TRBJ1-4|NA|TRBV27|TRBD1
CASSLRRNTGTGGLKEKLFF
TGTGCCAGCAGTTTACGTAGAAACACCGGGACAGGGGGACTTAAGGAAAAACTGTTTTTT
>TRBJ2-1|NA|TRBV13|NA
CASSMQPGSYNEQFF
TGTGCCAGCAGCATGCAACCGGGCTCCTACAATGAGCAGTTCTTC
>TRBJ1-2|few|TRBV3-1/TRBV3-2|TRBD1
CASSPSHDRGYGYTF
TGTGCCAGCAGCCCCAGCCACGACAGGGGCTATGGCTACACCTTC
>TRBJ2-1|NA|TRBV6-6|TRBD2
CASSHPIAGSSYNEQFF
TGTGCCAGCAGTCACCCGATAGCGGGGAGCTCCTACAATGAGCAGTTCTTC
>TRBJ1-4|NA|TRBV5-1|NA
CASSIVGGTNEKLFF
TGCGCCAGCAGTATCGTCGGAGGTACTAATGAAAAACTGTTTTTT
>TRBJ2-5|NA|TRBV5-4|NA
CASSASTQRVQETQYF
TGTGCCAGCAGCGCGTCTACTCAGCGGGTACAAGAGACCCAGTACTTC
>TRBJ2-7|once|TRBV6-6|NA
CASSYGMGQATGEQYF
TGTGCCAGCAGTTACGGAATGGGACAAGCCACGGGAGAGCAGTACTTC
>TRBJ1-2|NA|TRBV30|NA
CASETDSVLYGYTF
TGTGCCTCCGAAACCGACAGCGTCCTCTATGGCTACACCTTC
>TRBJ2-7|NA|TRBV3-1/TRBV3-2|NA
CASSPSYEQYF
TGTGCCAGCAGCCCTTCCTACGAGCAGTACTTC
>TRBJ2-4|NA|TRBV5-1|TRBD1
CASTGQGASKNIQYF
TGCGCCAGCACGGGTCAGGGGGCCTCCAAAAACATTCAGTACTTC
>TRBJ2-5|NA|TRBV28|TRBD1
CASIAGGFGETQYF
TGTGCCAGCATTGCAGGGGGCTTTGGGGAGACCCAGTACTTC
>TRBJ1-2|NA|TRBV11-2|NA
CASSLDTGSWYGYTF
TGTGCCAGCAGCTTAGACACAGGGTCTTGGTATGGCTACACCTTC
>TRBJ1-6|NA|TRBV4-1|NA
CASRDGYNSPLHF
TGCGCCAGCAGAGACGGGTATAATTCACCCCTCCACTTT
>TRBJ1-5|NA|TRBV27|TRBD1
CASSSPEGDSGHQPQHF
TGTGCCAGCAGCTCCCCGGAGGGGGACAGCGGCCATCAGCCCCAGCATTTT
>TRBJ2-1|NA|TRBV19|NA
CASSMGRALRSYNEQFF
TGTGCCAGTAGTATGGGCAGGGCCCTTAGGTCCTACAATGAGCAGTTCTTC
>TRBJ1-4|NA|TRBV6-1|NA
CASSEASRQPTNEKLFF
TGTGCCAGCAGTGAAGCATCTAGACAGCCAACTAATGAAAAACTGTTTTTT
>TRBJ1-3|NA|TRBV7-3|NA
CASSLTPWGDGSGNTIYF
TGTGCCAGCAGCTTAACCCCTTGGGGGGATGGCTCTGGAAACACCATATATTTT
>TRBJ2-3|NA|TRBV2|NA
CASSELSPGTDTQYF
TGTGCCAGCAGTGAGTTGTCTCCTGGCACAGATACGCAGTATTTT
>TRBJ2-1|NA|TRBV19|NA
CASSTAAGFGNEQFF
TGTGCCAGTAGTACAGCTGCAGGATTTGGCAATGAGCAGTTCTTC
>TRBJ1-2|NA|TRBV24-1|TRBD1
CATSDTTGLYGYTF
TGTGCCACCAGTGATACGACAGGGCTATATGGCTACACCTTC
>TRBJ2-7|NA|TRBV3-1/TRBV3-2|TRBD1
CASSRTGDSSYEQYF
TGTGCCAGCAGCCGGACAGGGGATAGCTCCTACGAGCAGTACTTC
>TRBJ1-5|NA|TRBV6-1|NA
CASSEVANQPQHF
TGTGCCAGCAGTGAAGTGGCTAATCAGCCCCAGCATTTT
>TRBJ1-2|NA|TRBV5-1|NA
CASSSDPGKSTGGYTF
TGCGCCAGCAGCTCAGACCCCGGGAAATCCACGGGAGGCTACACCTTC
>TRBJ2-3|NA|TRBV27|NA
CASTKTGTDTQYF
TGTGCCAGCACCAAGACAGGCACAGATACGCAGTATTTT
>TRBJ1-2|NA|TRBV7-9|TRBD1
CASSGQGNGGYTF
TGTGCCAGCAGCGGACAGGGAAATGGTGGCTACACCTTC
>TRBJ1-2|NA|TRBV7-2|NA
CASSLVQGTIYGYTF
TGTGCCAGCAGCTTAGTGCAGGGGACAATCTATGGCTACACCTTC
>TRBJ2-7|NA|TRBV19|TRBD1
CASSSGTGGALYEQYF
TGTGCCAGTAGTTCCGGGACAGGGGGCGCCTTATACGAGCAGTACTTC
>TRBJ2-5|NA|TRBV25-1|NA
CASSKTFYQETQYF
TGTGCCAGCAGCAAGACTTTCTACCAAGAGACCCAGTACTTC
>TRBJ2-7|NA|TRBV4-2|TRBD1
CASSQGQGDYEQYF
TGTGCCAGCAGCCAAGGACAGGGTGACTACGAGCAGTACTTC
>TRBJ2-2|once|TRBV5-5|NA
CASSVPGVGTGELFF
TGTGCCAGCAGCGTACCGGGTGTGGGCACCGGGGAGCTGTTTTTT
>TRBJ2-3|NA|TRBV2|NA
CASSQSSDTQYF
TGTGCCAGCAGTCAGTCATCAGATACGCAGTATTTT
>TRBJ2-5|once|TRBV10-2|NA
CASSDRTGVSETQYF
TGCGCCAGCAGTGACCGGACGGGGGTTTCGGAGACCCAGTACTTC
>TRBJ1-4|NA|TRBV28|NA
CASSRMGGDEKLFF
TGTGCCAGCAGTCGGATGGGGGGGGATGAAAAACTGTTTTTT
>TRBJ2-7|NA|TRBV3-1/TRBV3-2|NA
CASSLRGLTYEQYF
TGTGCCAGCAGCCTCCGGGGGTTGACCTACGAGCAGTACTTC
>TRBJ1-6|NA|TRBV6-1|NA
CASSELSQLETVLHF
TGTGCCAGCAGTGAACTCTCACAGCTCGAAACAGTCCTCCACTTT
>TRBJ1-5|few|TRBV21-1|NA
CASSPPKVCRGRGNQPQHF
TGTGCCAGCAGCCCTCCCAAGGTATGCAGGGGGCGAGGCAATCAGCCCCAGCATTTT
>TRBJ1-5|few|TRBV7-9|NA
CASSRGISPQHF
TGTGCCAGCAGCCGGGGAATCAGCCCCCAGCATTTT
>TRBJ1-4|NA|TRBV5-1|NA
CASSLEAGNEKLFF
TGCGCCAGCAGCTTGGAGGCAGGGAATGAAAAACTGTTTTTT
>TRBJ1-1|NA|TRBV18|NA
CASSPFRAGSGTEAFF
TGTGCCAGCTCACCATTCAGAGCAGGGTCTGGCACTGAAGCTTTCTTT
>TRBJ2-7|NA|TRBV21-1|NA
CASSKIASWEREQYF
TGTGCCAGCAGCAAAATCGCCTCTTGGGAGCGCGAGCAGTACTTC